This TCR beta chain emerged from a study of cytomegalovirus exposure and HLA in healthy donors. Looking at the study overall: Assignment to the Caucasian-associated ancestry cluster applied to approximately 80% of the approximately 400 genotyped donors.

PCR involved 60 Vbeta and 13 Jbeta primers. Using immunoSEQ multiplex PCR, the repertoire was profiled, and TCRdb retains in-frame clones only, with some absent. Seen here are about 160,000 clones, around 83% observed once, and the top ten hold roughly 4.5%. Whole-study findings and limits: Later work found most CMV-associated TCR beta chains apparently HLA-restricted. In an earlier analysis, about 87% or about 30%: the productive usage of most TCR beta V segments. In a later analysis, TCR beta V- and J-gene trimming was associated with a missense DCLRE1C variant.

A word on this clone: The antigen remains unidentified.

The CDR3 sequence is 15 residues long. Sequencing was carried out using PBMCs. The TCR comes from a man aged 50-60 years in good health and CMV-seropositive. The chain links TRBV21-1 to TRBJ1-2. TRBV21-1 is given as a pseudogene. CDR3 sequence: CASTLAEEANYGYTF. CDR3 nucleotides: TGTGCCAGCACCCTAGCGGAGGAAGCTAACTATGGCTACACCTTC.